One and the same sample provided the 27 T cell receptor beta chains below, sequenced in a study of neurological immune-mediated disorders. Using its own MiXCR run on the 5' RACE reads, TCRdb lists one record per CDR3 protein. The sample has about 95,000 distinct CDR3 sequences, around 3.4% seen once; the top ten hold under 6.5%. The material sequenced was PBMCs. The receptor source for this set is a young woman with multiple sclerosis.

At least ten counts were recorded for this clonotype. The chain couples TRBV6-5 to TRBJ2-7; D is ambiguous. The CDR3 extends over 14 amino acids. Trimming took 0 bases from V and 3 from J, leaving 9 bases between them. Germline-derived CDR1 and CDR2 are MNHEY and SVGAGI. CDR3 sequence: CASSYSTSGYEQYF. In DNA, the CDR3 is TGTGCCAGCAGTTACTCCACCTCGGGCTACGAGCAGTACTTC.

There are many counts of this clonotype. V gene TRBV6-5 combines with J gene TRBJ1-4; unclear D gene. The germline CDR1 and CDR2 sequences are MNHEY and SVGAGI. V was trimmed by 6 bases and J by 0 bases, leaving 8 bases between them. There are 14 residues in the CDR3. The CDR3 DNA reads TGTGCCAGCAGCCAGGTCGCAACTAATGAAAAACTGTTTTTT. Translating gives CASSQVATNEKLFF.

This clonotype was found many times. The rearrangement uses TRBV11-2 and TRBJ2-3; 10 nucleotides align to TRBD2. The CDR3 extends over 20 amino acids. Unmatched junction bases numbered 23, after V lost 5 bases and J lost 6 bases. The V gene's germline CDR1 is SGHAT and CDR2 FQNNGV. CDR3 DNA sequence: TGTGCCAGCAGCCCTTCGGGACTAGCGCACCCCTTGGCCTTCAGGGATACGCAGTATTTT. It yields the protein CASSPSGLAHPLAFRDTQYF.

This clonotype was recorded many times. This chain uses TRBV5-1 with TRBJ2-7, with TRBD2 identical over 14 bases. The germline V gene has CDR1 SGHRS and CDR2 YFSETQ. The V segment lost 4 bases and the J segment 6 bases; nucleotides outside the gene matches: 9. This CDR3 contains 16 residues. DNA of the CDR3: TGCGCCAGCAGCGATGGACTAGCGGGGGGCGCTTCCGAGCAGTACTTC. Its translation is CASSDGLAGGASEQYF.

This clonotype has just a few counts. The chain carries TRBV29-1 and TRBJ2-3; 13 nucleotides align to TRBD2. V was pared by 7 bases and J by 5 bases, with 15 bases of the junction left unmatched. Germline CDR1 is SQVTM and CDR2 is ANQGSEA. The CDR3 has 17 amino acids. The CDR3 spells CSAISGLAGIGEDTQYF. The CDR3 nucleotides are TGCAGCGCCATTTCGGGACTAGCGGGGATAGGTGAAGATACGCAGTATTTT.

The sample holds many counts of this clonotype. The rearrangement joins TRBV18 to TRBJ2-1; D remains unclear. The CDR3 consists of 13 residues. Per the germline V gene, CDR1 is KGHSH and CDR2 is LQKENI. V was pared by 3 bases and J by 2 bases, with 5 bases between. CDR3 amino acids: CASSPAAYNEQFF. CDR3 nucleotides: TGTGCCAGCTCACCCGCAGCCTACAATGAGCAGTTCTTC. The full variable domain, completed using reference TRBV18 and TRBJ2-1, is NAGVMQNPRHLVRRRGQEARLRCSPMKGHSHVYWYRQLPEEGLKFMVYLQKENIIDESGMPKERFSAEFPKEGPSILRIQQVVRGDSAAYFCASSPAAYNEQFFGPGTRLTVL.

This clonotype was seen at least ten times. This chain joins TRBV5-1 and TRBJ1-2, with a weak D call TRBD1 (5 bases). The V end lost 0 bases, the J end lost 2 bases, and 11 bases lay between the germline ends. There are 15 residues in the CDR3. The V gene's germline CDR1 is SGHRS and CDR2 YFSETQ. Here the CDR3 reads CASSLEAKGNYGYTF. The CDR3 DNA is TGCGCCAGCAGCTTGGAAGCAAAGGGGAACTATGGCTACACCTTC.

This clonotype was detected many times. The V call is TRBV18, the J call TRBJ2-2; TRBD2 agrees at 9 bases. J lost 1 base, V lost 6 bases, and 6 bases had no gene match. Germline V gives CDR1 KGHSH, CDR2 LQKENI. This CDR3 comprises 16 residues. The DNA of the CDR3 is TGTGCCAGCTCGATAGGGACTAGCTGGAACACCGGGGAGCTGTTTTTT. Its translation is CASSIGTSWNTGELFF.

This clonotype was found many times. The J gene is TRBJ2-2, the V gene TRBV20-1, with 10 nucleotides matching TRBD2. CDR1 is DFQATT, CDR2 SNEGSKA, per germline (reference sequence). Trimming at V came to 0 bases and at J to 4 bases, leaving 17 bases not matched to a gene. This CDR3 contains 20 residues. Here the CDR3 reads CSARDEGSSGRSIGTGELFF. CDR3 DNA sequence: TGCAGTGCTAGAGATGAGGGTAGTAGCGGGAGGTCGATCGGCACCGGGGAGCTGTTTTTT.

This clonotype was seen many times. This chain joins TRBV5-1 and TRBJ2-3, with D uncertain. With 2 bases removed from V and 0 bases from J, the gap between germline ends came to 10 bases. Germline V gene lookup returns CDR1 SGHRS and CDR2 YFSETQ. The CDR3 covers 15 residues. CDR3 in DNA: TGCGCCAGCAGCTTAACCGGAGCTAGCACAGATACGCAGTATTTT. Protein product: CASSLTGASTDTQYF.

This clonotype was seen at least ten times. This chain uses TRBV15 with TRBJ2-1; TRBD2 aligns across 11 bases. The germline gives CDR1 LNHNV, CDR2 YYDKDF (reference sequence). This CDR3 is built from 15 residues. With V trimmed by 4 bases and J by 5 bases, 4 bases remained unmatched. The CDR3 reads CATSNLLAGDNEQFF. The CDR3 DNA is TGTGCCACCAGCAACCTACTAGCGGGGGACAATGAGCAGTTCTTC.

This clonotype was picked up many times. The chain recombines TRBV6-6 with TRBJ1-4, with D hard to call. The CDR3 sequence is 12 residues long. Trimming took off 8 bases at V and 8 bases at J, with 12 bases between the two ends. Per germline, CDR1 MNHNY and CDR2 SVGAGI (reference sequence). CDR3: CASGPSYEKLFF. The DNA for the CDR3 is TGTGCCAGCGGACCTTCATACGAAAAACTGTTTTTT.

This clonotype appeared many times. The genes are TRBV19 and TRBJ1-2, with 10 bases that match TRBD1. The CDR3 covers 14 residues. V dropped 6 bases and J dropped 4; count of bases not matched to a gene: 5. Germline-derived CDR1 and CDR2 are LNHDA and SQIVND (reference sequence). This chain's CDR3 is CASRTGGISYGYTF. The CDR3 DNA reads as TGTGCCAGTAGGACAGGGGGCATCAGCTATGGCTACACCTTC.

This clonotype was counted many times. The chain carries TRBV7-2 and TRBJ2-7, with a possible D match to TRBD2 (5 bases). V was shortened by 5 bases and J by 2 bases, with 13 bases between the two germline ends. Germline V gene data show CDR1 as SGHTA and CDR2 as FQGNSA. The CDR3 extends over 14 amino acids. The DNA for the CDR3 is TGTGCCAGCAGCCTAACTAGTCGGACCTACGAGCAGTACTTC. Translation: CASSLTSRTYEQYF.

This clonotype was detected many times. The chain is built from TRBV28 and TRBJ2-7, with D possibly matching TRBD1 (6 bases). Trimming removed 8 bases at V and 3 bases at J, with 11 bases between. The CDR3 is 12 amino acids. Germline V gives CDR1 MDHEN, CDR2 SYDVKM. The CDR3 sequence: CASRQQGYEQYF. The CDR3 bases are TGTGCCAGCCGCCAACAGGGCTACGAGCAGTACTTC.

This clonotype was counted ten times or more. The chain employs TRBV7-2 and TRBJ2-3; D is uncertain. CDR3 length equals 14 residues. V lost 7 bases and J 7 bases, leaving 18 bases between the germline ends. CDR1 is SGHTA, CDR2 FQGNSA, per germline. The CDR3 is CASTIAQGPYTQYF. CDR3 sequence (DNA): TGTGCCAGCACCATCGCTCAAGGGCCCTATACGCAGTATTTT.

This clonotype was recorded many times. The chain links TRBV4-3 to TRBJ2-7; D ambiguous. The V gene's germline CDR1 is LGHNA and CDR2 YSLEER. The CDR3 runs to 16 residues. Trimming removed 4 bases at V and 7 bases at J, with 23 bases between. For the CDR3, the DNA is TGCGCCAGCAGCCGCGGCCCACCGGACGCTCAAAGGGAGCAGTACTTC. It translates to CASSRGPPDAQREQYF.

Note on this clonotype: This may arise from a read error, as a much more abundant clone is one base away. V is TRBV10-3 and J is TRBJ1-5; the match to TRBD1 covers 7 bases. CDR1 is ENHRY and CDR2 is SYGVKD in the germline V gene. This CDR3 has 14 amino acids. The V segment lost 10 bases and the J segment 6 bases; nucleotides outside the gene matches: 12. For the CDR3, the DNA is TGTGCCACCGGACAGGACACTTGGGGTCAGCCCCAGCATTTT. This encodes CATGQDTWGQPQHF.

This clonotype was seen many times. The V gene is TRBV11-2, the J gene TRBJ1-1; maybe TRBD1 (5 bases). The CDR3 totals 15 residues. Between the trimmed V and J ends, which lost 5 bases and 5 bases, there was a span of 18 bases. Germline V gives CDR1 SGHAT, CDR2 FQNNGV. CDR3 sequence reads: CASSPPGGGWTEAFF. Written as DNA, the CDR3 is TGTGCCAGCAGCCCACCGGGGGGGGGATGGACTGAAGCTTTCTTT.

This clonotype was found many times. The V and J genes are TRBV5-6 and TRBJ1-4; D is unresolved. Germline-derived CDR1 and CDR2 are SGHDT and YYEEEE. Trimming shortened V by 2 bases and J by 5 bases, and 10 bases separated the two germline ends. The CDR3 runs 14 residues. For the CDR3, the DNA is TGTGCCAGCAGCTTCAACCCACGGAATGAAAAACTGTTTTTT. Translating it yields CASSFNPRNEKLFF.

This clonotype was detected many times. This sequence joins TRBV6-2 or TRBV6-3 and TRBJ2-2; 9 bases line up with TRBD1. Germline trimming cut 8 bases from V and 5 bases from J; bases unmatched to any gene: 9. This CDR3 spans 15 amino acids. Germline V lookup: CDR1 MNHEY, CDR2 SVGEGT. The chain's CDR3 is CASDAGTGWTGELFF. CDR3 nucleotides: TGTGCCAGCGATGCCGGGACAGGGTGGACCGGGGAGCTGTTTTTT.

This clonotype showed up many times. V gene TRBV5-1 combines with J gene TRBJ1-1, with D uncertain. This CDR3 contains 17 residues. CDR1 and CDR2 from the germline V gene are SGHRS and YFSETQ. V lost 0 bases and J 0 bases, leaving 15 bases between the germline ends. CDR3 sequence: CASSLAVGRAMNTEAFF. The CDR3, as DNA: TGCGCCAGCAGCTTGGCGGTCGGGAGAGCCATGAACACTGAAGCTTTCTTT. The variable domain in full, with the rest retrieved from reference TRBV5-1 and TRBJ1-1, is KAGVTQTPRYLIKTRGQQVTLSCSPISGHRSVSWYQQTPGQGLQFLFEYFSETQRNKGNFPGRFSGRQFSNSRSEMNVSTLELGDSALYLCASSLAVGRAMNTEAFFGQGTRLTVV.

This clonotype was counted at least ten times. The chain employs TRBV18 and TRBJ1-5; maybe TRBD1 (5 bases). Germline V gene sequence: CDR1 KGHSH, CDR2 LQKENI. Deletions cut 3 bases from V and 5 bases from J, with 8 bases between. The CDR3 consists of 13 residues. CDR3 nucleotides: TGTGCCAGCTCACCCGGCAGGGATCAGCCCCAGCATTTT. Translated: CASSPGRDQPQHF.

This clonotype was found a few times. A read error is possible here, since a much larger clone lies one base away. The genes are TRBV6-2 or TRBV6-3 and TRBJ1-5; D unclear. The V gene's germline CDR1 is MNHEY and CDR2 SVGEGT. The CDR3 loop spans 14 amino acids. The CDR3 protein is CASSYDRPNQPQNF. The CDR3 nucleotides are TGTGCCAGCAGTTACGACCGACCAAATCAGCCCCAGAATTTT.

This clonotype was found many times. The rearrangement joins TRBV3-1 to TRBJ2-3; perhaps TRBD1 as D (6 bases). Germline CDR1 LGHDT, CDR2 YNNKEL (reference sequence). This CDR3 is 15 amino acids long. V shed 1 base and J shed 0 bases, with 8 bases lying between them. In DNA, the CDR3 is TGTGCCAGCAGCCAAGGGGGGCTGAGCACAGATACGCAGTATTTT. This encodes CASSQGGLSTDTQYF.

This clonotype was counted many times. The rearrangement joins TRBV20-1 to TRBJ1-1, with 8 bases lining up with TRBD1. Germline V gene data show CDR1 as DFQATT and CDR2 as SNEGSKA (reference sequence). V lost 4 bases, J lost 5 bases, and 3 bases stayed unmatched. This CDR3 is 12 amino acids long. The CDR3: CSATGGATEAFF. The CDR3 region has the DNA TGCAGTGCTACAGGGGGCGCGACTGAAGCTTTCTTT.

In this sample, this clonotype turned up many times. The rearrangement joins TRBV29-1 to TRBJ2-7, with 9 bases that match TRBD1. The V gene's germline CDR1 is SQVTM and CDR2 ANQGSEA. There are 14 residues in the CDR3. V lost 4 bases to trimming and J lost 5 bases; unmatched junction nucleotides: 9. The CDR3 region has the DNA TGCAGCGTTGCGAGGGGGACAGGGTTCAACGAGCAGTACTTC. This gives the protein CSVARGTGFNEQYF.